What follows are 5 T cell receptor beta chains derived from one specimen sequenced in a study of shared clonotypes between healthy human individuals. Repertoires were generated with immunoSEQ multiplex PCR, while TCRdb's copy carries only in-frame clones and drops some. Of about 2.2 million clones in the sample, about 93% were seen once. CD45RO negativity and positive selection for CCR7 defined naive CD8 cells, a population that excluded terminally differentiated effector memory CD45RA+ cells. The sequenced material came from naive CD8+ T cells from PBMCs. The origin of the receptors is a young man in good health. Some clones in this sample may be carry-over from other donors' samples.

The chain has TRBV27 and TRBJ2-7; D might be TRBD1 (6 bases). The germline V gene encodes CDR1 MNHEY and CDR2 SMNVEV (reference sequence). CDR3 size: 16 residues. V was clipped by 0 bases and J by 4 bases, with 16 bases between them. DNA of the CDR3: TGTGCCAGCAGTTTATCCTTGACAGGTGTTAGGTACGAGCAGTACTTC. Residues: CASSLSLTGVRYEQYF.

The CDR3 sequence is CSVGGVVFLAGGTYNEQFF. The CDR3, as DNA: TGCAGCGTTGGAGGAGTGGTCTTTCTAGCGGGAGGAACTTACAATGAGCAGTTCTTC. The V and J genes are TRBV29-1 and TRBJ2-1, with 11 nucleotides matching TRBD2. The CDR3 contains 19 residues. From germline, CDR1 is SQVTM and CDR2 ANQGSEA. With V trimmed by 4 bases and J by 4 bases, 18 bases remained unmatched.

As for this clone: Other DNA sequences from this sample encode an identical CDR3 as well. V usage is TRBV27 and J usage is TRBJ2-7; 7 bases are shared with TRBD1. J lost 3 bases, V lost 5 bases, and 7 bases had no gene match. Germline values: CDR1 MNHEY, CDR2 SMNVEV (reference sequence). CDR3 length equals 14 residues. The CDR3 region has the DNA TGTGCCAGCAGTCCACGGACAGGCCACTACGAGCAGTACTTC. As protein: CASSPRTGHYEQYF.

This chain links TRBV10-3 with TRBJ2-5, with D maybe TRBD2 (6 bases). The J call may be mistaken, given a closer DNA end match to TRBJ2-7. The CDR3 has 14 residues. Germline V CDR1 and CDR2: ENHRY, SYGVKD. Written as DNA, the CDR3 is TGTGCCATCAGTGAGCCCGAGACTAGCTACGAGCAGTACTTC. This gives the protein CAISEPETSYEQYF.

The chain couples TRBV5-8 to TRBJ2-5, with D perhaps TRBD2 (6 bases). The CDR3 has 15 residues. Trimming pared 10 bases from V and 2 bases from J, leaving 21 bases between. Germline V gene lookup returns CDR1 SGHTS and CDR2 YDEGEE. CDR3 nucleotide sequence: TGTGCCGGAGAAAGACTCGACGGGGGACAAGAGACCCAGTACTTC. This codes for CAGERLDGGQETQYF.